These 25 T cell receptor beta chains came from one sample sequenced in a study of T cells in Graves' hyperthyroidism and ophthalmopathy. RNA transcripts yielded amplified TCR beta CDR3 regions. With the HTBI primer set, the TCR CDR3 went through a first round of RT-PCR. TCRdb fed the multiplex PCR reads into MiXCR, producing one record per CDR3 protein. This repertoire shows a few hundred thousand distinct CDR3 sequences, about 16% found once; its top ten account for less than 30%. The sequenced material came from blood. The source of these receptors is a woman aged 30 to 39 with Graves' ophthalmopathy.

This clonotype was detected ten times or more. The chain's CDR3 is CASNDIDRGGTEAFF. As DNA, the CDR3 is TGCGCCAGCAACGACATCGACAGGGGGGGCACTGAAGCTTTCTTT. The J gene is TRBJ1-1, the V gene TRBV4-3; 9 nucleotides match TRBD1. V shed 7 bases, J shed 4 bases, and the junction held 10 bases outside the gene matches. Germline CDR1 is LGHNA and CDR2 is YSLEER. The CDR3 is 15 residues long.

This sequence joins TRBV20-1 and TRBJ2-3; 8 nucleotides agree with TRBD1. The germline V gene encodes CDR1 DFQATT and CDR2 SNEGSKA (reference sequence). V lost 6 bases, J lost 0 bases, and 5 bases stayed unmatched. This CDR3 spans 14 amino acids. The CDR3 sequence is CSATRTGSTDTQYF. CDR3 DNA: TGCAGTGCCACAAGGACAGGGAGCACAGATACGCAGTATTTT.

This clonotype was found many times. The chain uses TRBV6-2 or TRBV6-3 and TRBJ2-7, with D possibly being TRBD1 (5 bases). V lost 0 bases to trimming and J lost 4 bases, with 16 bases between them. The CDR3 is 16 residues long. The germline gives CDR1 MNHEY, CDR2 SVGEGT. CDR3 sequence: CASSYSRAGRPYEQYF. For the CDR3, the DNA is TGTGCCAGCAGTTACTCCAGGGCCGGACGGCCTTACGAGCAGTACTTC.

This clonotype has only a few counts. Written as DNA, the CDR3 is TGCGCCAGCAGCCAAGGTATAGCGGGAGCCCACAGAACCTACGAGCAGTACTTC. This translates into CASSQGIAGAHRTYEQYF. The chain has TRBV4-3 and TRBJ2-7; TRBD2 aligns across 9 bases. J was trimmed by 2 bases and V by 1 base; bases with no gene match: 12. CDR1 and CDR2 from the germline V gene are LGHNA and YSLEER. The CDR3 loop spans 18 amino acids.

The sample holds many counts of this clonotype. The chain couples TRBV5-1 to TRBJ1-1; no firm D call. Germline loops: CDR1 SGHRS, CDR2 YFSETQ. CDR3 length: 13 amino acids. The ends were cut back, 5 bases at V and 7 bases at J, with 15 bases in the middle. Written as DNA, the CDR3 is TGCGCCAGCAGAATGGCGATGGACCGTGAAGCTTTCTTT. As protein: CASRMAMDREAFF.

This clonotype has at least ten counts. The chain links TRBV3-1 to TRBJ1-5; unclear D gene. The CDR3 extends over 14 amino acids. Trimming took 0 bases from V and 7 from J, leaving 10 bases between them. CDR1 and CDR2 from the germline V gene are LGHDT and YNNKEL (reference sequence). The CDR3 sequence: CASSQDGRPQPQHF. In DNA form, the CDR3 reads TGTGCCAGCAGCCAAGATGGCCGTCCCCAGCCCCAGCATTTT.

The V and J genes are TRBV5-1 and TRBJ2-3, with D uncertain. V lost 7 bases to trimming and J lost 3 bases, with 12 bases between them. CDR3 length: 13 residues. Germline lookup yields CDR1 SGHRS and CDR2 YFSETQ. CDR3 DNA: TGCGCCAGCGGGCCGACTGATACAGATACGCAGTATTTT. It encodes CASGPTDTDTQYF.

The genes are TRBV5-6 and TRBJ2-5; weak D call: TRBD1 (6 bases). Trimming removed 1 base from V and 4 bases from J, with 20 bases in between. Germline V CDR1 and CDR2: SGHDT, YYEEEE. The CDR3 contains 17 residues. In DNA, the CDR3 is TGTGCCAGCAGCTTGAAAAGGGGAACAGGGCGGGTAGAGACCCAGTACTTC. It encodes CASSLKRGTGRVETQYF.

The chain is built from TRBV19 and TRBJ2-1; possible D gene TRBD2, 7 bases. V was pared by 6 bases and J by 1 base, with 16 bases between. Germline CDR1 is LNHDA and CDR2 is SQIVND (reference sequence). The length of the CDR3 is 16 residues. CDR3 sequence (DNA): TGTGCCAGTAGGACCATGGGGGGGGCATCCTACAATGAGCAGTTCTTC. It is translated as CASRTMGGASYNEQFF.

This clonotype was found a few times. This rearrangement joins TRBV20-1 to TRBJ2-7, with D perhaps matching TRBD1 (5 bases). The germline gives CDR1 DFQATT, CDR2 SNEGSKA (reference sequence). The CDR3 has 12 amino acids. V gave up 6 bases and J gave up 2 bases, with 11 bases separating them. The CDR3 region is CSAQQVPYEQYF. The CDR3 DNA follows: TGCAGTGCCCAACAGGTACCCTACGAGCAGTACTTC.

A few counts support this clonotype. This chain joins TRBV6-5 and TRBJ2-2, with a possible D match to TRBD1 (6 bases). In germline, CDR1 is MNHEY, CDR2 SVGAGI. The CDR3 extends over 16 amino acids. V was clipped by 4 bases and J by 0 bases, with 12 bases between them. The CDR3 sequence is CASSLTGTTNTGELFF. The CDR3 nucleotides read TGTGCCAGCAGTTTAACCGGGACAACGAACACCGGGGAGCTGTTTTTT.

Written as DNA, the CDR3 is TGTGCCAGCAGCTTACCACAGGGGCCTTTCGGAAACATTCAGTACTTC. Amino acid sequence: CASSLPQGPFGNIQYF. The gene calls are TRBV7-9 and TRBJ2-4; 7 bases agree with TRBD1. The germline V gene encodes CDR1 SEHNR and CDR2 FQNEAQ (reference sequence). This CDR3 comprises 16 residues. The J segment lost 6 bases and the V segment lost 2 bases, leaving 10 bases of the junction unmatched.

This clonotype was seen a handful of times. The V call is TRBV6-2 or TRBV6-3, the J call TRBJ2-5; 9 bases are a match to TRBD1. Germline V gene data show CDR1 as MNHEY and CDR2 as SVGEGT. The CDR3 runs 14 residues. V shed 2 bases and J 11 bases; nucleotides not matched to a gene: 9. The CDR3 DNA follows: TGTGCCAGCAGTTACCCGACAGGGGGACCTCATCAGTACTTC. Residues: CASSYPTGGPHQYF.

This clonotype was counted many times. The V gene is TRBV4-2, the J gene TRBJ2-3; TRBD1 or TRBD2 may be the D gene (6 bases each). Germline V lookup: CDR1 LGHNA, CDR2 YNFKEQ. Trimming cost V 4 bases and J 6 bases, with 20 bases left between them. The CDR3 has 16 residues. CDR3 bases: TGTGCCAGCAGCCCCAGCGAGGGGGGCGGGGTTGATACGCAGTATTTT. As protein: CASSPSEGGGVDTQYF.

This clonotype was found a few times. V is TRBV4-1 and J is TRBJ2-7, with TRBD2 identical over 13 bases. With V trimmed by 3 bases and J by 3 bases, 5 bases remained unmatched. CDR1 is MGHRA, CDR2 YSYEKL, per germline. The CDR3 runs 16 residues. The CDR3 DNA sequence: TGCGCCAGCAGCCAGGCCCGACTAGCGGGAGGCTACGAGCAGTACTTC. It codes for CASSQARLAGGYEQYF.

This chain joins TRBV25-1 and TRBJ2-5; 8 bases are shared with TRBD2. The CDR3 runs to 12 residues. Germline V lookup: CDR1 MGHDK, CDR2 SYGVNS. Trimming at V came to 1 base and at J to 12 bases, leaving 4 bases not matched to a gene. The chain's CDR3 is CASSELAGQEYF. For the CDR3, the DNA is TGTGCCAGCAGTGAATTAGCGGGGCAAGAGTACTTC.

This clonotype has a handful of counts. The J gene is TRBJ1-5, the V gene TRBV28, with D tentatively TRBD1 (6 bases). The V gene lost 5 bases and the J gene lost 9 bases, with 14 bases spanning the gap. Germline V gene lookup returns CDR1 MDHEN and CDR2 SYDVKM. The CDR3 contains 13 residues. CDR3 sequence reads: CASSIPQGPPQHF. The CDR3 DNA reads as TGTGCCAGCAGTATACCACAGGGTCCGCCCCAGCATTTT.

This clonotype was seen only a few times. The V call is TRBV29-1, the J call TRBJ2-6; 8 nucleotides match TRBD2. V lost 4 bases and J lost 4; bases outside the gene matches: 6. The V gene's germline CDR1 is SQVTM and CDR2 ANQGSEA. This CDR3 is built from 15 residues. This chain's CDR3 is CSVVIAGTGANVLTF. The CDR3 DNA sequence: TGCAGCGTTGTAATAGCGGGGACGGGGGCCAACGTCCTGACTTTC.

This clonotype was recorded at least ten times. The J gene is TRBJ2-5, the V gene TRBV11-2; a weak D match, TRBD1 (5 bases). CDR3 length equals 12 residues. Trimming took off 0 bases at V and 7 bases at J, with 6 bases between the two ends. CDR1 is SGHAT, CDR2 FQNNGV, per germline. The CDR3 coding sequence is TGTGCCAGCAGCTTAGATGGGGCGACCCAGTACTTC. Protein sequence: CASSLDGATQYF.

This chain joins TRBV29-1 and TRBJ2-3, with TRBD1 matching 11 bases. V gave up 7 bases and J gave up 4 bases; unmatched junction bases: 10. The V gene's germline CDR1 is SQVTM and CDR2 ANQGSEA. The CDR3 is 15 residues long. CDR3 loop: CSAEGRTGGADTQYF. The CDR3 coding sequence is TGCAGCGCCGAAGGCAGGACAGGGGGCGCAGATACGCAGTATTTT.

The sample holds a few counts of this clonotype. A much larger clone is a single base away; this may be a read error. V is TRBV5-1 and J is TRBJ2-2; D is uncertain. V was clipped by 1 base and J by 3 bases, with 7 bases between them. This CDR3 spans 14 amino acids. Per germline, CDR1 SGHRS and CDR2 YFSETQ. CDR3 sequence reads: CASSLPSDTGELFF. The DNA for the CDR3 is TGCGCCAGCAGCTTGCCTTCGGACACCGGGGAGCTGTTTTTT.

Many counts were recorded for this clonotype. The V call is TRBV29-1, the J call TRBJ2-3; 9 nucleotides agree with TRBD1. V trimming: 6 bases; J trimming: 2 bases; junction bases outside the gene matches: 9. The germline V gene has CDR1 SQVTM and CDR2 ANQGSEA. This CDR3 is built from 15 residues. This chain's CDR3 is CSVPRGQGYTDTQYF. The CDR3 DNA is TGCAGCGTGCCCAGGGGACAGGGATACACAGATACGCAGTATTTT.

This clonotype showed up many times. The chain uses TRBV11-1 and TRBJ2-1, with 7 positions matching TRBD2. The V and J ends lost 1 base and 4 bases, in that order; junction bases with no gene match: 4. CDR1 SGHAT and CDR2 FQDESV come from the germline V gene (reference sequence). The CDR3 covers 15 residues. The CDR3 nucleotides read TGTGCCAGCAGCTTAGGACCTAGCGGTTACAATGAGCAGTTCTTC. As protein: CASSLGPSGYNEQFF.

This clonotype was counted between two and nine times. The CDR3 is CASSASGTKDGTQYF. The CDR3 DNA follows: TGTGCCAGCAGCGCGTCCGGGACAAAGGATGGGACCCAGTACTTC. This chain joins TRBV7-9 and TRBJ2-5; D possibly corresponds to TRBD1 (6 bases). Germline V gene sequence: CDR1 SEHNR, CDR2 FQNEAQ (reference sequence). V lost 5 bases and J lost 7, with 20 bases in between. This CDR3 is built from 15 residues.

The sample holds many counts of this clonotype. The V gene is TRBV7-2, the J gene TRBJ1-5; D gene uncertain. In germline, CDR1 is SGHTA, CDR2 FQGNSA. The V and J ends lost 1 base and 0 bases respectively, with 7 bases between them. The CDR3 covers 15 residues. The CDR3 spells CASSLGSDSNQPQHF. For the CDR3, the DNA is TGTGCCAGCAGCTTAGGTTCGGATAGCAATCAGCCCCAGCATTTT. Full variable domain (missing parts from reference TRBV7-2 and TRBJ1-5): GAGVSQSPSNKVTEKGKDVELRCDPISGHTALYWYRQSLGQGLEFLIYFQGNSAPDKSGLPSDRFSAERTGGSVSTLTIQRTQQEDSAVYLCASSLGSDSNQPQHFGDGTRLSIL.